The TCR beta chain under discussion was sequenced for a study of blood T cell repertoires in COVID-19. The overall study: Some COVID-19 samples were acute and others convalescent; all came from the United States, Italy and Spain. Sources were T cells, B-cell-depleted T cells, or PBMCs; the material itself was cDNA or gDNA.

V lost 5 bases to trimming and J lost 6 bases, with 11 bases between them. In germline, CDR1 is MNHEY, CDR2 SMNVEV (reference sequence). CDR3 length: 12 amino acids. In the source study's methods: From reference gene primer amplification, estimates of nucleated cell counts were derived. Produced via immunoSEQ multiplex PCR; TCRdb's table is partial and in-frame only. V, J and clone size are those of that table, while D and trimming were read from the DNA. The sample yields tens of thousands of clones, 81% seen once. V gene TRBV27 combines with J gene TRBJ2-7, with D uncertain. The source material was peripheral blood. The source of this sequence is a man aged 45-60 years with active or convalescent COVID-19. This CDR3 reads CASSLLGGEQYF. Written as DNA, the CDR3 is TGTGCCAGCAGTCTCCTCGGCGGCGAGCAGTACTTC.